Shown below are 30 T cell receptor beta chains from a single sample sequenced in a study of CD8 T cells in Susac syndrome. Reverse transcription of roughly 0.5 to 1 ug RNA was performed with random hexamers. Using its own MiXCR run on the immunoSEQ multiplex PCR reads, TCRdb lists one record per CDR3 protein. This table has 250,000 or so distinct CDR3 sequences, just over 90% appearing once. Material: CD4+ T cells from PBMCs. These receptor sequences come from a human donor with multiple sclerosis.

CDR3 amino acids: CASSDPNRDQPQHF. CDR3 nucleotide sequence: TGTGCCAGCAGTGACCCGAACAGGGACCAGCCCCAGCATTTT. The chain combines TRBV2 with TRBJ1-5; perhaps TRBD1 as D (6 bases). Germline V CDR1 and CDR2: SNHLY, FYNNEI. Trimming took 3 bases from V and 7 from J, leaving 13 bases between them. This CDR3 region has 14 residues. The full variable domain, completed using reference TRBV2 and TRBJ1-5, is EPEVTQTPSHQVTQMGQEVILRCVPISNHLYFYWYRQILGQKVEFLVSFYNNEISEKSEIFDDQFSVERPDGSNFTLKIRSTKLEDSAMYFCASSDPNRDQPQHFGDGTRLSIL.

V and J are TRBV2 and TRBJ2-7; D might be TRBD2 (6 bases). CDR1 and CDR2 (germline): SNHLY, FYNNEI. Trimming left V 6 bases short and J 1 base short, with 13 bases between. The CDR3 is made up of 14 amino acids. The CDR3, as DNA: TGTGCCAGCAGGCTAGGGAGGTCTTCCTACGAGCAGTACTTC. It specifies CASRLGRSSYEQYF.

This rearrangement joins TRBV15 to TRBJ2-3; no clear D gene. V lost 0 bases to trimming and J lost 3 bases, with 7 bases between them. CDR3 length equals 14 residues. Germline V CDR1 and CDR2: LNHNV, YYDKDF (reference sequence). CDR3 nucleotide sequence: TGTGCCACCAGCAGAGATCGGCCTACAGATACGCAGTATTTT. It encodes CATSRDRPTDTQYF. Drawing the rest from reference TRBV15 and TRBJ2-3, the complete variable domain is DAMVIQNPRYQVTQFGKPVTLSCSQTLNHNVMYWYQQKSSQAPKLLFHYYDKDFNNEADTPDNFQSRRPNTSFCFLDIRSPGLGDTAMYLCATSRDRPTDTQYFGPGTRLTVL.

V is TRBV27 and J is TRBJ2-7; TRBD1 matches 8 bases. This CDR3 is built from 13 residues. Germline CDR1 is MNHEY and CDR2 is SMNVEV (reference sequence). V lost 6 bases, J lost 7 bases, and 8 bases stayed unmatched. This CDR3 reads CASSGGRGREQYF. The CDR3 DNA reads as TGTGCCAGCAGCGGCGGCAGGGGGCGTGAGCAGTACTTC.

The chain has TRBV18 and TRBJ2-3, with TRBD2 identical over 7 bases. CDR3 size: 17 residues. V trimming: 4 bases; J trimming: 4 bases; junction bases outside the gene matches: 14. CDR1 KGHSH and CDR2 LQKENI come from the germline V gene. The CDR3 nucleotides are TGTGCCAGCTCACTCCCCTTGGGCGGGGGAAAAGCAGATACGCAGTATTTT. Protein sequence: CASSLPLGGGKADTQYF.

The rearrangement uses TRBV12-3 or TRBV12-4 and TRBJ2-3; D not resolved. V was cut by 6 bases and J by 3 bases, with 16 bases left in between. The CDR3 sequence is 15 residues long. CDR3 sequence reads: CASSLDAESTDTQYF. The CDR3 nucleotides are TGTGCCAGCAGCCTGGACGCGGAATCTACAGATACGCAGTATTTT.

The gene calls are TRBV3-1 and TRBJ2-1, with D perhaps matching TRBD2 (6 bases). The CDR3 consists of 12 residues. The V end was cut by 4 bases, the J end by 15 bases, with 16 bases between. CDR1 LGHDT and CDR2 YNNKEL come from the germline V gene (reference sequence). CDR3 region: CASSLGGDFLFF. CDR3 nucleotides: TGTGCCAGCAGCCTGGGTGGGGACTTCTTGTTCTTC.

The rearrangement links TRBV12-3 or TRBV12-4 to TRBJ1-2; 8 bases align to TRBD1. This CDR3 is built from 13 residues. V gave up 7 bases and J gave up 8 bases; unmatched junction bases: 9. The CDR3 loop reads CASTPGQGQGYTF. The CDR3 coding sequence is TGTGCCAGCACCCCCGGACAGGGACAGGGCTACACCTTC.

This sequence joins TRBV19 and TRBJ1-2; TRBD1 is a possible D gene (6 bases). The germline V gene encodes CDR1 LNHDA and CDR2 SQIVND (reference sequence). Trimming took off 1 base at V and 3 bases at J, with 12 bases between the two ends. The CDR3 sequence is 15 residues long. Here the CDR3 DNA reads TGTGCCAGTAGTATAGCAGGGGCGCGCGACTATGGCTACACCTTC. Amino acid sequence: CASSIAGARDYGYTF.

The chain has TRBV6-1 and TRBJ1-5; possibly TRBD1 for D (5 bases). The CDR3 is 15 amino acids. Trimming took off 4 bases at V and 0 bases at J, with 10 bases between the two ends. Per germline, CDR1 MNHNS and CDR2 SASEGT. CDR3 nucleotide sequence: TGTGCCAGCAGTGTACAGGAATATAGCAATCAGCCCCAGCATTTT. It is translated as CASSVQEYSNQPQHF.

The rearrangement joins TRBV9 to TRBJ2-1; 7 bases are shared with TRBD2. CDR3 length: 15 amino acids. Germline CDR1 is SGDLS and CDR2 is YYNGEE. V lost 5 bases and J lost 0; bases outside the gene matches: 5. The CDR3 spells CASSEGGISYNEQFF. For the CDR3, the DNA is TGTGCCAGCAGTGAGGGAGGGATCTCCTACAATGAGCAGTTCTTC.

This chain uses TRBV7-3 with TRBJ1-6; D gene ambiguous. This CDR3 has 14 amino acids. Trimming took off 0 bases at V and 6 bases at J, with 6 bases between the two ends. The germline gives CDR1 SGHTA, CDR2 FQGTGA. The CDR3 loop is CASSLTGSNSPLHF. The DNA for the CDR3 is TGTGCCAGCAGCTTAACCGGGAGTAATTCACCCCTCCACTTT. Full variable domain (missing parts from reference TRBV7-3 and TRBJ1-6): GAGVSQTPSNKVTEKGKYVELRCDPISGHTALYWYRQSLGQGPEFLIYFQGTGAADDSGLPNDRFFAVRPEGSVSTLKIQRTERGDSAVYLCASSLTGSNSPLHFGNGTRLTVT.

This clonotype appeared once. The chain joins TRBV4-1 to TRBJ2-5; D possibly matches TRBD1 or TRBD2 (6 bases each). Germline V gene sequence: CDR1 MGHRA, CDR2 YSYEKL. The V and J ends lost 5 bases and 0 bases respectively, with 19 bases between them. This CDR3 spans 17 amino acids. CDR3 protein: CASSSTTGAQYQETQYF. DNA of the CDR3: TGCGCCAGCAGCTCGACTACGGGGGCCCAGTACCAAGAGACCCAGTACTTC.

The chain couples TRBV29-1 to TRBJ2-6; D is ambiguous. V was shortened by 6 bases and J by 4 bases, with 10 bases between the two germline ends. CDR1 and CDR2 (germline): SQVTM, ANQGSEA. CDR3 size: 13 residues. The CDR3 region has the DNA TGCAGCGTGGTCTCTAGAGGGGCCAACGTCCTGACTTTC. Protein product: CSVVSRGANVLTF.

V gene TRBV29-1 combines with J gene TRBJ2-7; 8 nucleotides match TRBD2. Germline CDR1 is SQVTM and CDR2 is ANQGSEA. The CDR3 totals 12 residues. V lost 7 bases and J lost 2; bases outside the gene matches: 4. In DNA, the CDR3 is TGCAGCGGGGGACTAGTTCCCTACGAGCAGTACTTC. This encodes CSGGLVPYEQYF.

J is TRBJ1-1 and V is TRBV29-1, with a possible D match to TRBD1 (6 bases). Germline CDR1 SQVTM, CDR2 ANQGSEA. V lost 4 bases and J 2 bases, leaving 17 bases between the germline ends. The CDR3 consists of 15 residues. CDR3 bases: TGCAGCGTTGTAAACAGGGTGGAAATCAACACTGAAGCTTTCTTT. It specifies CSVVNRVEINTEAFF.

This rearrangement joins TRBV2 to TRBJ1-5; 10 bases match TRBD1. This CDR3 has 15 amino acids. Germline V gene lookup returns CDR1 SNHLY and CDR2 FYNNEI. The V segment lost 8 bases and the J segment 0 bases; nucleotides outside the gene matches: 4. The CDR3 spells CASGQGGASNQPQHF. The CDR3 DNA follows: TGTGCCAGCGGACAGGGGGGGGCTAGCAATCAGCCCCAGCATTTT.

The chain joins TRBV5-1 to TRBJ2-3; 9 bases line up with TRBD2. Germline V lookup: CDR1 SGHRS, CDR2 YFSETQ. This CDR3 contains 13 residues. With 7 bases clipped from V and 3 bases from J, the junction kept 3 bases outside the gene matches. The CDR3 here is CASQTSGTDTQYF. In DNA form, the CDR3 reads TGCGCCAGCCAGACTAGCGGTACAGATACGCAGTATTTT. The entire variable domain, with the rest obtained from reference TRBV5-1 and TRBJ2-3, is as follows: KAGVTQTPRYLIKTRGQQVTLSCSPISGHRSVSWYQQTPGQGLQFLFEYFSETQRNKGNFPGRFSGRQFSNSRSEMNVSTLELGDSALYLCASQTSGTDTQYFGPGTRLTVL.

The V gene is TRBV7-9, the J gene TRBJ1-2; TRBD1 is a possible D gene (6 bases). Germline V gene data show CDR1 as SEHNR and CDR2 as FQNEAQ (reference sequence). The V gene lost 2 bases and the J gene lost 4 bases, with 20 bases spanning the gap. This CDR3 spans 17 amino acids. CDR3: CASSLTGQSQRSYGYTF. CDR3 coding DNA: TGTGCCAGCAGCTTAACAGGACAGAGCCAAAGATCCTATGGCTACACCTTC.

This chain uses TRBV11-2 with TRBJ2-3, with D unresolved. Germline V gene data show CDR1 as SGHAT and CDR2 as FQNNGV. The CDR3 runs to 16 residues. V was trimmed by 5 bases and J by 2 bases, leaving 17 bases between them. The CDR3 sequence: CASSPLDRKTTDTQYF. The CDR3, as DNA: TGTGCCAGCAGCCCGCTCGACCGAAAGACCACAGATACGCAGTATTTT.

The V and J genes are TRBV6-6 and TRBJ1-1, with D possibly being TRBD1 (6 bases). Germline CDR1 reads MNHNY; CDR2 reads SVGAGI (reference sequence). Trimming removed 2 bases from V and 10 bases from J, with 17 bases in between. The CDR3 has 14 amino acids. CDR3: CASSYERDTKAAFF. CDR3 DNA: TGTGCCAGCAGTTACGAGCGGGACACCAAGGCAGCTTTCTTT.

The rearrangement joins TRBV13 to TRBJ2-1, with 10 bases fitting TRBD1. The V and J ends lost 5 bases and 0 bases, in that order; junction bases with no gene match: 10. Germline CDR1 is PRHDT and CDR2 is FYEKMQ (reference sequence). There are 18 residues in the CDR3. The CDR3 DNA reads TGTGCCAGCAGCCCGGGACAGGGGAGAAGACTCTCCTACAATGAGCAGTTCTTC. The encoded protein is CASSPGQGRRLSYNEQFF.

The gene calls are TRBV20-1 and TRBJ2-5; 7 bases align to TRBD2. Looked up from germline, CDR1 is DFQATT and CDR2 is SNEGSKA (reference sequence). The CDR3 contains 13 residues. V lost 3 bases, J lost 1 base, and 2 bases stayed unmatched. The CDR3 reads CSASASGQETQYF. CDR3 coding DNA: TGCAGTGCTAGTGCTAGCGGCCAAGAGACCCAGTACTTC.

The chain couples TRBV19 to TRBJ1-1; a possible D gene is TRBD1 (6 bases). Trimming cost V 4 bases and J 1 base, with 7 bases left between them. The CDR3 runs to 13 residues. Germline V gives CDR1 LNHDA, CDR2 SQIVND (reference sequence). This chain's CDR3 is CASSKDRNTEAFF. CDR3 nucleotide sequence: TGTGCCAGTAGTAAGGACAGGAACACTGAAGCTTTCTTT.

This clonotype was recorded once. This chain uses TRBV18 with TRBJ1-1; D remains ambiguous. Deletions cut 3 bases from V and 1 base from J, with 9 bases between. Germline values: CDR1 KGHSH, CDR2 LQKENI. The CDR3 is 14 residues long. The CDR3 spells CASSPVIANTEAFF. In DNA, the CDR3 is TGTGCCAGCTCACCCGTGATAGCGAACACTGAAGCTTTCTTT.

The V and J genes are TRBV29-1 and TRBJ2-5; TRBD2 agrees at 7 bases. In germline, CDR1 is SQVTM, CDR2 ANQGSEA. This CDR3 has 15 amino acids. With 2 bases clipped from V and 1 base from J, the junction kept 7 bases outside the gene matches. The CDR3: CSVETGRGSQETQYF. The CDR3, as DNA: TGCAGCGTTGAAACGGGGCGGGGGTCCCAAGAGACCCAGTACTTC.

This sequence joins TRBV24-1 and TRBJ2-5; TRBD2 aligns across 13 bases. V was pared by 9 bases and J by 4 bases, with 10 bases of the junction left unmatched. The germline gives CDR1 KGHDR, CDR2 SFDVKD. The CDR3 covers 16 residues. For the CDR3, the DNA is TGTGCCACCGCCGGGACTAGCGGGACGCGGGGAGAGACCCAGTACTTC. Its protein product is CATAGTSGTRGETQYF.

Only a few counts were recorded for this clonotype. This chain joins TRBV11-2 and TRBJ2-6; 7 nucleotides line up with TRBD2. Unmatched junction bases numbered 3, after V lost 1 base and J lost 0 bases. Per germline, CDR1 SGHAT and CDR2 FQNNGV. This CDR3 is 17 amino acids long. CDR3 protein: CASSLVSGVSGANVLTF. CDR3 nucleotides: TGTGCCAGCAGCTTAGTCAGCGGGGTCTCTGGGGCCAACGTCCTGACTTTC.

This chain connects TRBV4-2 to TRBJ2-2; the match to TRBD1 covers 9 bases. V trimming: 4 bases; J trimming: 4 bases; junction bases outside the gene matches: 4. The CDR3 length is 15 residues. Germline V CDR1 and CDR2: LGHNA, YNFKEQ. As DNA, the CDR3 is TGTGCCAGCAGCCCGGGACAGGGTTTCACCGGGGAGCTGTTTTTT. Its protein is CASSPGQGFTGELFF.

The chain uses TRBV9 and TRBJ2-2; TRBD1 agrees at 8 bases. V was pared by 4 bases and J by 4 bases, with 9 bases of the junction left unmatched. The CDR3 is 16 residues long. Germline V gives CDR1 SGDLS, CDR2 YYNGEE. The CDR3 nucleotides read TGTGCCAGCAGCACCCAGACAGGGGTGAGCACCGGGGAGCTGTTTTTT. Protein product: CASSTQTGVSTGELFF.